This T cell receptor (beta chain) is drawn from a study of T cells in Graves' hyperthyroidism and ophthalmopathy. As for the study in general: Peripheral blood specimens were obtained at initial diagnosis, prior to any treatment.

RNA transcripts provided the source from which TCR beta CDR3 regions were amplified. HTBI primers drove first-round RT-PCR of the TCR CDR3. TCRdb re-derived calls from the multiplex PCR reads in MiXCR, one entry per CDR3 protein. The sample has some 440,000 distinct CDR3 sequences, more than 15% seen once. Trimming cost V 5 bases and J 1 base; bases outside gene matches: 10. The germline gives CDR1 SGHVS, CDR2 FQNEAQ. This CDR3 is built from 16 residues. This clonotype was seen repeatedly, ten times or more. If no ophthalmopathy progression occurred within 18 months, Graves' hyperthyroidism was stable. Each 10 ml fresh peripheral blood draw supplied the PBMCs.

This chain connects TRBV7-8 to TRBJ1-1, with TRBD1 matching 7 bases. The sample consisted of blood. The clonotype originates from a woman between 18 and 29 years old with Graves' hyperthyroidism. In nucleotides, the CDR3 is TGTGCCAGCAGCCGCCGTCCCGACAGGGCGAACACTGAAGCTTTCTTT. Protein product: CASSRRPDRANTEAFF.